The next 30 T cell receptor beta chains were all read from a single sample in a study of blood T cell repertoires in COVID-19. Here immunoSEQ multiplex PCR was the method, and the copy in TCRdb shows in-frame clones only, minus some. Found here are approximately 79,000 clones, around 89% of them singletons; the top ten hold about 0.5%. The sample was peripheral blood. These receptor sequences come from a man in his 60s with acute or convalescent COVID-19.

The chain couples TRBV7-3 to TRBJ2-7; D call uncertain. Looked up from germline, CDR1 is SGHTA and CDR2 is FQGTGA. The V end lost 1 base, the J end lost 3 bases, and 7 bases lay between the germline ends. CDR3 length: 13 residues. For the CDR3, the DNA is TGTGCCAGCAGCTTAAATCGCGGCTACGAGCAGTACTTC. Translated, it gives CASSLNRGYEQYF. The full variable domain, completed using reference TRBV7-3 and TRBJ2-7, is GAGVSQTPSNKVTEKGKYVELRCDPISGHTALYWYRQSLGQGPEFLIYFQGTGAADDSGLPNDRFFAVRPEGSVSTLKIQRTERGDSAVYLCASSLNRGYEQYFGPGTRLTVT.

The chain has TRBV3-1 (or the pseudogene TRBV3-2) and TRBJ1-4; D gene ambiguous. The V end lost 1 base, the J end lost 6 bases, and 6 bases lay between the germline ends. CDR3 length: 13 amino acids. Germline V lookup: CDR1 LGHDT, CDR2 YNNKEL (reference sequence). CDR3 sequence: CASSQGLYEKLFF. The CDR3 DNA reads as TGTGCCAGCAGCCAAGGTCTTTATGAAAAACTGTTTTTT.

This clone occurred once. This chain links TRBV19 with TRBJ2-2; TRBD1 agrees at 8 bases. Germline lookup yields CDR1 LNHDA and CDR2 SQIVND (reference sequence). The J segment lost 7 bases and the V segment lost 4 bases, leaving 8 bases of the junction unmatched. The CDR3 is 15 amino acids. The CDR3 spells CASSKPGTGGGELFF. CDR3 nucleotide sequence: TGTGCCAGTAGTAAACCCGGGACAGGCGGCGGGGAGCTGTTTTTT.

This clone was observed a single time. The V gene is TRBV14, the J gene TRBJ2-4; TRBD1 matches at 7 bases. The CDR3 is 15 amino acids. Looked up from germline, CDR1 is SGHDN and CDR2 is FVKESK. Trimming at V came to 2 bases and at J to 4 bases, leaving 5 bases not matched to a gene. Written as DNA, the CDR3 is TGTGCCAGCAGCCAACAAGGGGGCGGGAAAAACATTCAGTACTTC. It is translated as CASSQQGGGKNIQYF.

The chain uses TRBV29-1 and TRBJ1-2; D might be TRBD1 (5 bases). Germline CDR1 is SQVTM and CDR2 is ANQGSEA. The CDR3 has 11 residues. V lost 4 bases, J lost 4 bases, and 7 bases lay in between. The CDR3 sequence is CSVGRGYGYTF. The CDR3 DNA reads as TGCAGCGTTGGAAGGGGCTATGGCTACACCTTC. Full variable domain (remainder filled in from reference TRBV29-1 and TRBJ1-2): SAVISQKPSRDICQRGTSLTIQCQVDSQVTMMFWYRQQPGQSLTLIATANQGSEATYESGFVIDKFPISRPNLTFSTLTVSNMSPEDSSIYLCSVGRGYGYTFGSGTRLTVV.

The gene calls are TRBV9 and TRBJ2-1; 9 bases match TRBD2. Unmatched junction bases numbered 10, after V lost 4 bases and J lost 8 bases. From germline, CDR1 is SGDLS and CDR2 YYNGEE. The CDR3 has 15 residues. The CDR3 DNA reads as TGTGCCAGCAGCCTCCCCGCGGGAGGGGCCCATGAGCAGTTCTTC. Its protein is CASSLPAGGAHEQFF.

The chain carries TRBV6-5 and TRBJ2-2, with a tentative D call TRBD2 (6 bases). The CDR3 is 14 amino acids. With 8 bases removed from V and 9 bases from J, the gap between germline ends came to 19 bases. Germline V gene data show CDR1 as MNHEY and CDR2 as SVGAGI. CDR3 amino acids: CASWGRRGNWELFF. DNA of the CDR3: TGTGCCAGCTGGGGACGGAGGGGCAATTGGGAGCTGTTTTTT.

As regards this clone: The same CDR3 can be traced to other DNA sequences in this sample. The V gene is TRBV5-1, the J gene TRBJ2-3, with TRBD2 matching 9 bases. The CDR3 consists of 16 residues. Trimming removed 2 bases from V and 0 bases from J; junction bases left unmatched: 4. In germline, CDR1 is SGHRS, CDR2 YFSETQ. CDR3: CASSFRLAESTDTQYF. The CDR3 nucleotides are TGCGCCAGCAGCTTCCGACTAGCGGAGAGCACAGATACGCAGTATTTT.

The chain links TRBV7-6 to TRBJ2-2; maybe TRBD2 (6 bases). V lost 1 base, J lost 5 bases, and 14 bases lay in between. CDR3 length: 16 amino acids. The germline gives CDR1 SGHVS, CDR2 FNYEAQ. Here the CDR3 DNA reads TGTGCCAGCAGCTTAGGGTCGCTAGCGTGGACCGGGGAGCTGTTTTTT. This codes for CASSLGSLAWTGELFF.

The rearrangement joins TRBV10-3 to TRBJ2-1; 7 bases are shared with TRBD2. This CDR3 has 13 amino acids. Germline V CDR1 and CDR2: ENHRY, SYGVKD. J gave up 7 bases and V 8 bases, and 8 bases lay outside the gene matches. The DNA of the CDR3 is TGTGCCATCGCGGCGGGAGTTTCAAATGAGCAGTTCTTC. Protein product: CAIAAGVSNEQFF.

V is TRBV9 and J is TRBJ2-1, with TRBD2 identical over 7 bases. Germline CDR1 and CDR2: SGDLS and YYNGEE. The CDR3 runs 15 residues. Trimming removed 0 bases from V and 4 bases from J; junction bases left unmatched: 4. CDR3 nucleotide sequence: TGTGCCAGCAGCGTAGGTCTAGCGGTTTACAATGAGCAGTTCTTC. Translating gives CASSVGLAVYNEQFF.

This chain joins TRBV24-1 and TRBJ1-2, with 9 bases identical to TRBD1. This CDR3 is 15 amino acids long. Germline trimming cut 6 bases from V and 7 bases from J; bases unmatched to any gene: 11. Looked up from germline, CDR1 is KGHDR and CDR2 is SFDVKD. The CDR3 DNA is TGTGCCACCAGTTCCGTTAGGACAGGGGATTCTGGCTACACCTTC. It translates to CATSSVRTGDSGYTF.

DNA for the CDR3: TGTGCCAGCAGTTACCGACTAGCGGGAGCATCCGGGGAGCTGTTTTTT. This sequence encodes CASSYRLAGASGELFF. The rearrangement uses TRBV6-5 and TRBJ2-2; the match to TRBD2 covers 12 bases. Germline V gene lookup returns CDR1 MNHEY and CDR2 SVGAGI. With 2 bases clipped from V and 6 bases from J, the junction kept 4 bases outside the gene matches. This CDR3 has 16 amino acids.

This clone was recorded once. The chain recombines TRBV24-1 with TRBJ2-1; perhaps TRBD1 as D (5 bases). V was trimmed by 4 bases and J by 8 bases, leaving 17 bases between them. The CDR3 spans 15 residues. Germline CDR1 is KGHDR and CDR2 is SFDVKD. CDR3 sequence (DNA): TGTGCCACCAGTGAAAGTGGGGCCGGAAATGATGAGCAGTTCTTC. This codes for CATSESGAGNDEQFF.

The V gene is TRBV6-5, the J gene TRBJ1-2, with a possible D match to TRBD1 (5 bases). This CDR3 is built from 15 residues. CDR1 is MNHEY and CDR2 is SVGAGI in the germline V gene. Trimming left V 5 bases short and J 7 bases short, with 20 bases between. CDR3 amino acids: CASSKAGGIGGGYTF. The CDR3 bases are TGTGCCAGCAGTAAGGCGGGGGGGATAGGAGGTGGCTACACCTTC.

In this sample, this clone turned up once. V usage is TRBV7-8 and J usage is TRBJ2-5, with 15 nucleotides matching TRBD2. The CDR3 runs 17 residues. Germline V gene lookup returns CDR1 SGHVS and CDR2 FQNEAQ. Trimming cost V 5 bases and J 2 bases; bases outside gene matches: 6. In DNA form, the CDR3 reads TGTGCCAGCAGCACGGGACTAGCGGGAGGAAGGCAAGAGACCCAGTACTTC. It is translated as CASSTGLAGGRQETQYF.

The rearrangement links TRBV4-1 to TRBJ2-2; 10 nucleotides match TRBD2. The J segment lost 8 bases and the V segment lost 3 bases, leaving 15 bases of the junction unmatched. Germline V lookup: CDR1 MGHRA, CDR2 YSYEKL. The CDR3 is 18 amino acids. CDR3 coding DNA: TGCGCCAGCAGCCAGGCACCCCGAGCGGGAGGGCCGGCTGGGGAGCTGTTTTTT. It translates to CASSQAPRAGGPAGELFF.

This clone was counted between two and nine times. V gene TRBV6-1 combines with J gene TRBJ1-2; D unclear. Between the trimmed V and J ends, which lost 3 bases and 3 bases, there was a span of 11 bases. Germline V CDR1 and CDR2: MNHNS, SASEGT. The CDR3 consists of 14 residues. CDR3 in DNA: TGTGCCAGCAGTGAGACCTGGAGGGACTATGGCTACACCTTC. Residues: CASSETWRDYGYTF.

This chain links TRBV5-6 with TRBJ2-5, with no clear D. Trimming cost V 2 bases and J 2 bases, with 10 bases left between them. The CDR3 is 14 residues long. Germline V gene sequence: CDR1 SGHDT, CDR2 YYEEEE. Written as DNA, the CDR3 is TGTGCCAGCAGCTTACCTGACTCACAAGAGACCCAGTACTTC. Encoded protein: CASSLPDSQETQYF.

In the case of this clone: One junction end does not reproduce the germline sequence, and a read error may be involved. Written as DNA, the CDR3 is TGTGCCAGCAGTGAAGACCCCACCTACGGGCAGTACTTC. Translated: CASSEDPTYGQYF. The chain is built from TRBV6-1 and TRBJ2-7; D call uncertain. In germline, CDR1 is MNHNS, CDR2 SASEGT. This CDR3 has 13 residues.

The CDR3 here is CASTEGVWTEAFF. The CDR3, as DNA: TGTGCCAGCACCGAGGGGGTTTGGACTGAAGCTTTCTTT. The chain combines TRBV12-3 or TRBV12-4 with TRBJ1-1; tentatively, D is TRBD1 (6 bases). V was cut by 7 bases and J by 5 bases, with 14 bases left in between. The CDR3 loop spans 13 amino acids.

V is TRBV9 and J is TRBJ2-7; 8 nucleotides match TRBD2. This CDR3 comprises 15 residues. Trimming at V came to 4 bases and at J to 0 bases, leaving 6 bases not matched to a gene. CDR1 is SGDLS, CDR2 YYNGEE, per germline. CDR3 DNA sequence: TGTGCCAGCAGCCCAGTGGCGGGAGGCTCCTACGAGCAGTACTTC. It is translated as CASSPVAGGSYEQYF.

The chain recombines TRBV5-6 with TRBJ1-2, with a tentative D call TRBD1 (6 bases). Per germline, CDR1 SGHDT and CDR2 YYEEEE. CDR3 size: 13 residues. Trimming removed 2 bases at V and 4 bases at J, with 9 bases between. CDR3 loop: CASSLGGSYGYTF. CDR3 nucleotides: TGTGCCAGCAGCTTAGGGGGTAGCTATGGCTACACCTTC.

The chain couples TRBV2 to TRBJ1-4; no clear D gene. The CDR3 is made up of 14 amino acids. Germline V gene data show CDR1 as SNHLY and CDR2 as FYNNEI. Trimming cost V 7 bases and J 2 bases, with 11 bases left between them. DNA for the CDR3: TGTGCCAGCAATCTCAAACACACTAATGAAAAACTGTTTTTT. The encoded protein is CASNLKHTNEKLFF. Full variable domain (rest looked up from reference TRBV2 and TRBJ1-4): EPEVTQTPSHQVTQMGQEVILRCVPISNHLYFYWYRQILGQKVEFLVSFYNNEISEKSEIFDDQFSVERPDGSNFTLKIRSTKLEDSAMYFCASNLKHTNEKLFFGSGTQLSVL.

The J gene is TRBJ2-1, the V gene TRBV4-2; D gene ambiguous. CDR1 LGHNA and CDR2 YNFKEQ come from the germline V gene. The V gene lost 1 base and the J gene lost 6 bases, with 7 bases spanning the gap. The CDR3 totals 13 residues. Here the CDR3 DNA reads TGTGCCAGCAGCCAAGGTCCGAGCAATGAGCAGTTCTTC. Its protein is CASSQGPSNEQFF.

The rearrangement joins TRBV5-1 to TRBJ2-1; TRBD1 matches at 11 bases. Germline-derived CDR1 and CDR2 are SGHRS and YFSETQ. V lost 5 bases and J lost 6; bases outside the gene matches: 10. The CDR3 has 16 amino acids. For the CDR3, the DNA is TGCGCCAGCAGTTTCAATACCGGGACAGGGGGCAATGAGCAGTTCTTC. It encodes CASSFNTGTGGNEQFF.

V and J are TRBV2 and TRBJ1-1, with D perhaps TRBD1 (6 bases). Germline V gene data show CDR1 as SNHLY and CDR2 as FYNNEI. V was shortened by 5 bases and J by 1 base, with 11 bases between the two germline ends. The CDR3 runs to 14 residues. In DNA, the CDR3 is TGTGCCAGCAGTATACAGGGTAGGAACACTGAAGCTTTCTTT. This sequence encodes CASSIQGRNTEAFF.

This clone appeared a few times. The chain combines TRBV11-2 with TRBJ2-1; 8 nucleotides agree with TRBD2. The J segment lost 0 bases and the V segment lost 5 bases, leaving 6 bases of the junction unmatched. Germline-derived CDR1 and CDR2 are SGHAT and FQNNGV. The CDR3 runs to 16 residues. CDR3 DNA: TGTGCCAGCAGCGCCAACGGGGGGGGCTCCTACAATGAGCAGTTCTTC. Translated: CASSANGGGSYNEQFF. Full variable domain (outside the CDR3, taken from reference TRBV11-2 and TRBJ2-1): EAGVAQSPRYKIIEKRQSVAFWCNPISGHATLYWYQQILGQGPKLLIQFQNNGVVDDSQLPKDRFSAERLKGVDSTLKIQPAKLEDSAVYLCASSANGGGSYNEQFFGPGTRLTVL.

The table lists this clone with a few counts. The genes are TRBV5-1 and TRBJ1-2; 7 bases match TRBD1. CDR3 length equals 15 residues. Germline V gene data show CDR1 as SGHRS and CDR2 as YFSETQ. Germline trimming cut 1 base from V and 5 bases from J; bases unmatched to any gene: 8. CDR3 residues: CASSLIGGDGYGYTF. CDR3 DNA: TGCGCCAGCAGCTTGATAGGGGGCGACGGTTATGGCTACACCTTC. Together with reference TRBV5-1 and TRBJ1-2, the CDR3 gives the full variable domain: KAGVTQTPRYLIKTRGQQVTLSCSPISGHRSVSWYQQTPGQGLQFLFEYFSETQRNKGNFPGRFSGRQFSNSRSEMNVSTLELGDSALYLCASSLIGGDGYGYTFGSGTRLTVV.

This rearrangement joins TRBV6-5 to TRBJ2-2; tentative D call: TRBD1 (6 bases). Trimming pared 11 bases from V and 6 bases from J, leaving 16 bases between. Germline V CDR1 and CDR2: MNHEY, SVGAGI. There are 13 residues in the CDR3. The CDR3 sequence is CAGKRQAAGELFF. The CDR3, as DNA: TGTGCCGGAAAGAGACAGGCGGCCGGGGAGCTGTTTTTT.